Sequencing of this T cell receptor beta chain was carried out in a study of metastatic and nonmetastatic thyroid tumors. Patients underwent thyroid surgery, and none had received any treatment before it. MiXCR was used by TCRdb to re-call the PCR reads. The sample consists of 35,000 to 40,000 clones, less than 25% of them appearing once. The sequence derives from a female donor with papillary thyroid cancer or a benign thyroid nodule (not recorded which). Some clones in this sample may be carry-over from other donors' samples. The sample comprised blood.

CDR3 coding DNA: TGCGCCAGCAGCTTGGGCTCGGGAGCGAGCGGGGAGCTGTTTTTT. Protein sequence: CASSLGSGASGELFF. V and J are TRBV5-1 and TRBJ2-2; a weak D match, TRBD2 (6 bases). CDR1 and CDR2 from the germline V gene are SGHRS and YFSETQ. Trimming stripped 0 bases from V and 7 bases from J, with 13 bases between. This CDR3 is 15 amino acids long.